This T cell receptor (beta chain) was found in a study of T cells expressing NK-cell markers. 5'RACE template switching built TCR beta cDNA with unique molecular identifiers. TCRdb processed the 5' RACE reads again and assigns one entry to each CDR3 protein, with no DNA. This sample's clone table lists around 470,000 distinct CDR3 sequences. Overall study findings and caveats: There were a handful of donors in whom these clonotypes also led the CD3+CD56-NKG2C+ fraction.

Concerning this clonotype: What it recognizes is unknown.

Looked up from germline, CDR1 is SEHNR and CDR2 is FQNEAQ (reference sequence). The CDR3 covers 14 residues. Sequenced: blood T cells: a sorted CD56 or NKG2C T cell subset, CD4+ or CD8+ T cells, or bulk PBMC T cells (not recorded which). This receptor was taken from a woman aged 45 to 65 in good health. The rearrangement uses TRBV7-9 and TRBJ1-6; as DNA is missing, the TRBD1 call by TCRdb cannot be tested. The CDR3 sequence is CASNRGADNSPLHF.